The T cell receptor (beta chain) described here comes from a study of CD8 T cells in Susac syndrome. This clonotype was counted a few times. RNA, at roughly 0.45 to 1 ug, was reverse transcribed with random hexamers. Each CDR3 protein is one row after TCRdb ran MiXCR on the immunoSEQ multiplex PCR reads. The table shows about 150,000 distinct CDR3 sequences, with approximately 94% occurring only once. The CDR3 has 14 residues. Deletions cut 1 base from V and 0 bases from J, with 5 bases between. The chain employs TRBV12-3 or TRBV12-4 and TRBJ2-3; tentatively, D is TRBD2 (5 bases). The clonotype comes from a human donor with multiple sclerosis. Material for sequencing was CD8+ T cells from PBMCs. The CDR3, as DNA: TGTGCCAGCAGTTTAGGGACTAGCACAGATACGCAGTATTTT. Protein sequence: CASSLGTSTDTQYF.